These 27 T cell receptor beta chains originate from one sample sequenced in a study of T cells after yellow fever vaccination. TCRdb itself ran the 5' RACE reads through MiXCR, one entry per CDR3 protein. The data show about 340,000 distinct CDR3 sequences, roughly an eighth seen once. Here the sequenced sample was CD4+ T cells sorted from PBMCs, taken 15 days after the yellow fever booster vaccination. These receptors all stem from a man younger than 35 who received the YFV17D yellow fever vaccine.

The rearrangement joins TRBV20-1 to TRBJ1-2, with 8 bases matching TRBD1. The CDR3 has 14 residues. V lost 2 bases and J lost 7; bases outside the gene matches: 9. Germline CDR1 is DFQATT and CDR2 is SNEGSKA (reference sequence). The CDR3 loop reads CSARSGQGASGYTF. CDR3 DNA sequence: TGCAGTGCTAGATCAGGTCAGGGGGCGAGTGGCTACACCTTC.

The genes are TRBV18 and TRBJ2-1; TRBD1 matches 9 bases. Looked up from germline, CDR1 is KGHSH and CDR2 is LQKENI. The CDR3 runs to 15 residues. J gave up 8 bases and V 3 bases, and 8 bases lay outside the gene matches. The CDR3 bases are TGTGCCAGCTCACCCAACAGGGGGCGAGTCGATGAGCAGTTCTTC. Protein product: CASSPNRGRVDEQFF.

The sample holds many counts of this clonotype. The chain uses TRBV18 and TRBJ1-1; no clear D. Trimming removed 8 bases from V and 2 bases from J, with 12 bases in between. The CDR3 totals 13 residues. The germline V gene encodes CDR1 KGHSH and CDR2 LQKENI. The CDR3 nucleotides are TGTGCCAGCAGCACTGGAGAAAACACTGAAGCTTTCTTT. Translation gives CASSTGENTEAFF. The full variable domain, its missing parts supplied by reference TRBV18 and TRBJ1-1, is NAGVMQNPRHLVRRRGQEARLRCSPMKGHSHVYWYRQLPEEGLKFMVYLQKENIIDESGMPKERFSAEFPKEGPSILRIQQVVRGDSAAYFCASSTGENTEAFFGQGTRLTVV.

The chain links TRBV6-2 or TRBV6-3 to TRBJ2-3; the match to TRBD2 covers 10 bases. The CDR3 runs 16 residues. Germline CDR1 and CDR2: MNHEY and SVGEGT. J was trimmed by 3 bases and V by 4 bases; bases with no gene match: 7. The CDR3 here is CASSSPIAGGTDTQYF. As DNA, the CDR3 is TGTGCCAGCAGTTCCCCCATAGCGGGGGGAACAGATACGCAGTATTTT.

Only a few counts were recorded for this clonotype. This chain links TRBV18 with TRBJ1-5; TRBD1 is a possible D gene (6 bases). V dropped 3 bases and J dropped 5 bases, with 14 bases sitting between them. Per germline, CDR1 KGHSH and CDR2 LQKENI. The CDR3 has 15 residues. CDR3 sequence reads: CASSPYGGGDQPQHF. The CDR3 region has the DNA TGTGCCAGCTCACCGTACGGGGGCGGGGATCAGCCCCAGCATTTT.

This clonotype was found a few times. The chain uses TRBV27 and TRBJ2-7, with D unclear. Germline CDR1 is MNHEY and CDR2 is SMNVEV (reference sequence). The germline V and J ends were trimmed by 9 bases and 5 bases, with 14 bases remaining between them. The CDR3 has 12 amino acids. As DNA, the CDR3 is TGTGCCAGGATACAGTGGTTTAACGAGCAGTACGTC. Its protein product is CARIQWFNEQYV.

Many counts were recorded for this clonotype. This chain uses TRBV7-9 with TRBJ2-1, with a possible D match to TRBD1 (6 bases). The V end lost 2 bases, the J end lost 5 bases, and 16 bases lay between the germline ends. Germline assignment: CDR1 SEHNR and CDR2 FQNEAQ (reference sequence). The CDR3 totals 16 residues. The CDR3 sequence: CASSLTGYRAHNEQFF. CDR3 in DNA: TGTGCCAGCAGCTTAACCGGTTACAGGGCCCACAATGAGCAGTTCTTC.

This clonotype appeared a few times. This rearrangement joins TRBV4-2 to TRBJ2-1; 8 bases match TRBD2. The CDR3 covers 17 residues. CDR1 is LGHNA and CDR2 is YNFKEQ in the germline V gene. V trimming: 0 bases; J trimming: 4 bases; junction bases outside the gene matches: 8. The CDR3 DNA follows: TGTGCCAGCAGCCAAGATTTAGCGGGGTTAAATTACAATGAGCAGTTCTTC. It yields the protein CASSQDLAGLNYNEQFF.

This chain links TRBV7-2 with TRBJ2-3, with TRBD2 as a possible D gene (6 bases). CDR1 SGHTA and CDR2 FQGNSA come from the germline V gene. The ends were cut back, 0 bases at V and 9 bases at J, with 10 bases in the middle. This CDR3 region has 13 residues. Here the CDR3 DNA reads TGTGCCAGCAGCTTAGCGAGGAGGGACACGCAGTATTTT. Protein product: CASSLARRDTQYF.

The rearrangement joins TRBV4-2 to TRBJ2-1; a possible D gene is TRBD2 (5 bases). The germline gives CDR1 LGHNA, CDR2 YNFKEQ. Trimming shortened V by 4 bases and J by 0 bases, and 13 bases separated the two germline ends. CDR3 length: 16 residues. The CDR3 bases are TGTGCCAGCAGCCCCCCCACCGGGGTCTCCTACAATGAGCAGTTCTTC. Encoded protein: CASSPPTGVSYNEQFF.

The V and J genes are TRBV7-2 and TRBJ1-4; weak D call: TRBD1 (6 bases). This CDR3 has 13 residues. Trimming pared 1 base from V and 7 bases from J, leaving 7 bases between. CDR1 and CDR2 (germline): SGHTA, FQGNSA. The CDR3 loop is CASSLGGGEKLFF. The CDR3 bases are TGTGCCAGCAGCTTAGGAGGGGGTGAAAAACTGTTTTTT.

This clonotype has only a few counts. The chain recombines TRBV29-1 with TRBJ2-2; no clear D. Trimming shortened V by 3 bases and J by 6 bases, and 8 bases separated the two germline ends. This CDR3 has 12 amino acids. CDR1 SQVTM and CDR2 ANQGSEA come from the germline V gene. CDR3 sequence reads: CSVDQVSGELFF. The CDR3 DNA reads TGCAGCGTTGACCAGGTCTCCGGGGAGCTGTTTTTT.

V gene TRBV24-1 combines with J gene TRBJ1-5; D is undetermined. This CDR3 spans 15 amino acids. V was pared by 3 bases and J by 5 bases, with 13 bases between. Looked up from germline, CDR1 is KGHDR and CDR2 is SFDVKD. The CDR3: CATSDRGPGYQPQHF. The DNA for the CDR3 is TGTGCCACCAGTGATCGCGGACCGGGTTATCAGCCCCAGCATTTT.

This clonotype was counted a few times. CDR3: CASSQEGQSTDTQYF. DNA of the CDR3: TGTGCCAGCAGCCAAGAAGGGCAGAGCACAGATACGCAGTATTTT. The chain is built from TRBV4-2 and TRBJ2-3; D is undetermined. Trimming removed 0 bases from V and 0 bases from J, with 7 bases in between. The CDR3 loop spans 15 amino acids. Germline CDR1 is LGHNA and CDR2 is YNFKEQ.

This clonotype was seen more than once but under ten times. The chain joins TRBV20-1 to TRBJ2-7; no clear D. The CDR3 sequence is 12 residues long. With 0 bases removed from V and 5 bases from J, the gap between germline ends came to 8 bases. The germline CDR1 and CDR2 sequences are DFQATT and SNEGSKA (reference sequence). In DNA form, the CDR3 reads TGCAGTGCTAGAGATACTCGAGACGAGCAGTACTTC. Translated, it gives CSARDTRDEQYF.

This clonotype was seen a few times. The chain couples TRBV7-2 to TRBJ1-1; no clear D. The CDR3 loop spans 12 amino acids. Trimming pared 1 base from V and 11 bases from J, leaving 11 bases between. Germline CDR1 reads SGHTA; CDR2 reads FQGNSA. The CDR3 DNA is TGTGCCAGCAGCTTAGTGTACTTCCGGGCTTTCTTT. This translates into CASSLVYFRAFF.

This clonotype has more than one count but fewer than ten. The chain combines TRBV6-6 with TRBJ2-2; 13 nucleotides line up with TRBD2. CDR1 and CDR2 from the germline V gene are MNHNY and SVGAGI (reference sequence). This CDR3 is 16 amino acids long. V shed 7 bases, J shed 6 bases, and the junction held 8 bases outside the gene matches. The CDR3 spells CASKPTSGGVAGELFF. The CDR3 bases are TGTGCCAGCAAGCCCACTAGCGGGGGGGTTGCCGGGGAGCTGTTTTTT.

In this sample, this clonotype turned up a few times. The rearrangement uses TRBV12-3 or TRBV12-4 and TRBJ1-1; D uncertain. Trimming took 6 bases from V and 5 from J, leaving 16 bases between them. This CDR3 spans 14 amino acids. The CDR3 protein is CASRPPRDRTEAFF. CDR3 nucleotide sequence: TGTGCCAGCAGACCACCTAGGGATAGAACTGAAGCTTTCTTT.

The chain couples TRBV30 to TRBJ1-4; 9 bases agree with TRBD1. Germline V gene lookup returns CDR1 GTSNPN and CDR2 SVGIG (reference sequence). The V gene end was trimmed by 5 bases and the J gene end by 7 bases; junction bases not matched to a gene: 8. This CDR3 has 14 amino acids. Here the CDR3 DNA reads TGTGCCTGGTCGCGGACAGGGGTGGTTGAAAAACTGTTTTTT. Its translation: CAWSRTGVVEKLFF. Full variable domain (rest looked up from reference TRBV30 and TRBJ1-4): SQTIHQWPATLVQPVGSPLSLECTVEGTSNPNLYWYRQAAGRGLQLLFYSVGIGQISSEVPQNLSASRPQDRQFILSSKKLLLSDSGFYLCAWSRTGVVEKLFFGSGTQLSVL.

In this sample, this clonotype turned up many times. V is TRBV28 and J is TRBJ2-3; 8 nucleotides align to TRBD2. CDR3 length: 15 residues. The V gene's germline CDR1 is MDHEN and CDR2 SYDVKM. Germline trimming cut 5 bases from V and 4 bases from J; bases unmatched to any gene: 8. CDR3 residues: CASSKTSDGADTQYF. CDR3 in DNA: TGTGCCAGCAGTAAGACTAGCGATGGAGCAGATACGCAGTATTTT. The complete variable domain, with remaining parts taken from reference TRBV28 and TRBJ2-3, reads DVKVTQSSRYLVKRTGEKVFLECVQDMDHENMFWYRQDPGLGLRLIYFSYDVKMKEKGDIPEGYSVSREKKERFSLILESASTNQTSMYLCASSKTSDGADTQYFGPGTRLTVL.

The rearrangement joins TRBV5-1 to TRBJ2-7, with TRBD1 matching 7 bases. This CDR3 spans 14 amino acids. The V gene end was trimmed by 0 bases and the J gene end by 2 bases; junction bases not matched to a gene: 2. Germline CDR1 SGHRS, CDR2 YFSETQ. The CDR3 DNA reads TGCGCCAGCAGCTTGGGGGACAGCCCCTACGAGCAGTACTTC. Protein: CASSLGDSPYEQYF.

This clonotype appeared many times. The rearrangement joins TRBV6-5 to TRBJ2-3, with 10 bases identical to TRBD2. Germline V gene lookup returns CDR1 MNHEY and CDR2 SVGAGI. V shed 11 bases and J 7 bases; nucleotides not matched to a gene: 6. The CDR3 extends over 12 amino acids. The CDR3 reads CAAWTSGNTQYF. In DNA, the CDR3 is TGTGCCGCCTGGACTAGCGGAAATACGCAGTATTTT.

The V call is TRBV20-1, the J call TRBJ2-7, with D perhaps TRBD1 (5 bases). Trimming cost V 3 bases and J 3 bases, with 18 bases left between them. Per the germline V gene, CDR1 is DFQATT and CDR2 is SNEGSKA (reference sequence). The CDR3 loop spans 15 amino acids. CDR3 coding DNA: TGCAGTGCTAGCAGGGCTGCCGGAAGCGTCTACGAGCAGTACTTC. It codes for CSASRAAGSVYEQYF.

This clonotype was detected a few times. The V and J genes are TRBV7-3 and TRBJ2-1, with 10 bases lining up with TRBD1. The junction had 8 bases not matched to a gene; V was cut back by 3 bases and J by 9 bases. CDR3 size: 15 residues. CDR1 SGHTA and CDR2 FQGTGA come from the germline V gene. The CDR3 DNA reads TGTGCCAGCAGCTTCGGGGCGACAGGGGGCTTTGAGCAGTTCTTC. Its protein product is CASSFGATGGFEQFF.

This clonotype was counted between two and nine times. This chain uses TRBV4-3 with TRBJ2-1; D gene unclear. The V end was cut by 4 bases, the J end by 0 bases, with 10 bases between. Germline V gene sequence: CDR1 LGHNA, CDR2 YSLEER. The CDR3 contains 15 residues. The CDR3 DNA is TGCGCCAGCAGCCGCGGCAGGATCTCCTACAATGAGCAGTTCTTC. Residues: CASSRGRISYNEQFF.

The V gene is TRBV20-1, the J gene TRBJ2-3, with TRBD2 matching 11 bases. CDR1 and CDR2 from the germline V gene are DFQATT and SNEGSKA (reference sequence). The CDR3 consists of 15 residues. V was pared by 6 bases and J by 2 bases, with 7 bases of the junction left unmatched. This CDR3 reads CSALRLAGPTDTQYF. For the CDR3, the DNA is TGCAGTGCACTTAGACTAGCGGGGCCCACAGATACGCAGTATTTT.

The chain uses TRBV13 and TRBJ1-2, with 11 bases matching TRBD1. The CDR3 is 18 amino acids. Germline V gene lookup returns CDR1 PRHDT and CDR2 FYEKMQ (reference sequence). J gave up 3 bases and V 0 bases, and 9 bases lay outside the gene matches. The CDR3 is CASSLGLGQGVFHYGYTF. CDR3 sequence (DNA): TGTGCCAGCAGCTTAGGATTGGGACAGGGGGTGTTTCACTATGGCTACACCTTC.